These 21 T cell receptor beta chains came from one sample sequenced in a study of CD8 T cells in ankylosing spondylitis. MiXCR was run by TCRdb on the 5' RACE reads, yielding one entry per CDR3 protein. The sample holds 180,000 or so distinct CDR3 sequences, around a tenth seen once. Sequenced input: blood, either unsorted or a sorted T cell fraction (not recorded which). Every receptor here comes from a male donor with ankylosing spondylitis or in good health (not recorded which).

There are many counts of this clonotype. The V call is TRBV29-1, the J call TRBJ2-1, with D perhaps TRBD1 (5 bases). The CDR3 length is 14 residues. Deletions cut 7 bases from V and 0 bases from J, with 13 bases between. Germline V lookup: CDR1 SQVTM, CDR2 ANQGSEA. CDR3 sequence (DNA): TGCAGCGCTGCGACAGAGAGCTCCTACAATGAGCAGTTCTTC. Residues: CSAATESSYNEQFF.

To note about this clonotype: One junction end does not reproduce the germline sequence, and a read error may be involved. The chain recombines TRBV12-3 or TRBV12-4 with TRBJ2-5; the match to TRBD2 covers 7 bases. CDR3 length equals 15 residues. CDR3 sequence (DNA): TGTGCCAGTAGTTTCCTCCTAGCGGCCCAAGAGACCCAGTACTTC. Its protein is CASSFLLAAQETQYF.

Many counts were recorded for this clonotype. V is TRBV15 and J is TRBJ1-2, with TRBD1 identical over 8 bases. Trimming at V came to 8 bases and at J to 2 bases, leaving 1 base not matched to a gene. Germline CDR1 reads LNHNV; CDR2 reads YYDKDF (reference sequence). The CDR3 contains 12 residues. CDR3 DNA sequence: TGTGCCACCCGACAGGGGAACTATGGCTACACCTTC. Its translation is CATRQGNYGYTF.

Concerning this clonotype: A single base separates this from a much larger clone, so it may be a read error. The chain combines TRBV12-3 or TRBV12-4 with TRBJ2-3; 9 bases align to TRBD2. Trimming took 5 bases from V and 7 from J; bases not matched to a gene: 7. CDR3 length: 14 amino acids. The CDR3 nucleotides read TGTGCCAGCAGTCGCGGGGGGGCCGAAAATACGCAGTATTTT. Its translation: CASSRGGAENTQYF.

This clonotype was observed at least ten times. V and J are TRBV5-1 and TRBJ1-1; weak D call: TRBD1 (6 bases). Germline values: CDR1 SGHRS, CDR2 YFSETQ. CDR3 length: 17 amino acids. The germline V and J ends were trimmed by 0 bases and 6 bases, with 21 bases remaining between them. This CDR3 reads CASSLGTEPLLGAEAFF. In DNA, the CDR3 is TGCGCCAGCAGCTTGGGGACAGAGCCCTTGTTGGGGGCTGAAGCTTTCTTT.

The chain has TRBV20-1 and TRBJ2-7; D not resolved. CDR1 is DFQATT, CDR2 SNEGSKA, per germline (reference sequence). Trimming left V 4 bases short and J 4 bases short, with 11 bases between. The CDR3 covers 12 residues. CDR3 coding DNA: TGCAGTGCTAACAAGCAGGAGTACGAGCAGTACTTC. This translates into CSANKQEYEQYF.

Concerning this clonotype itself: A much larger clone differs from this one at a single base, so this may be a read error. V gene TRBV4-1 combines with J gene TRBJ2-1; perhaps TRBD2 as D (5 bases). The CDR3 spans 15 residues. Looked up from germline, CDR1 is MGHRA and CDR2 is YSYEKL. CDR3 residues: CASSQNSGSYSEQFF. The CDR3 DNA reads TGCGCCAGCAGCCAAAACAGCGGCTCCTACAGTGAGCAGTTCTTC.

The chain carries TRBV29-1 and TRBJ1-1; D is possibly TRBD1 (6 bases). V was trimmed by 7 bases and J by 1 base, leaving 16 bases between them. The CDR3 contains 14 residues. Germline CDR1 SQVTM, CDR2 ANQGSEA. CDR3 DNA sequence: TGCAGCGCCCAGCAAGGGGGAGCGAACACTGAAGCTTTCTTT. Translation: CSAQQGGANTEAFF.

This clonotype was detected ten times or more. The rearrangement joins TRBV6-1 to TRBJ2-3; D unresolved. V was pared by 7 bases and J by 1 base, with 12 bases between. The CDR3 sequence is 14 residues long. The germline V gene has CDR1 MNHNS and CDR2 SASEGT. CDR3 in amino acids: CASTPVVGTDTQYF. The CDR3 DNA sequence: TGTGCCAGCACACCCGTTGTGGGCACAGATACGCAGTATTTT.

This clonotype was detected many times. The genes are TRBV7-2 and TRBJ2-7, with a possible D match to TRBD1 (5 bases). The germline gives CDR1 SGHTA, CDR2 FQGNSA. Deletions cut 4 bases from V and 2 bases from J, with 12 bases between. The CDR3 length is 14 residues. The CDR3 DNA reads as TGTGCCAGCAGCTCAGAGGTACAGGCCTACGAGCAGTACTTC. It codes for CASSSEVQAYEQYF.

There are a few counts of this clonotype. The rearrangement uses TRBV19 and TRBJ2-1; weak D call: TRBD1 (6 bases). Germline V gene data show CDR1 as LNHDA and CDR2 as SQIVND (reference sequence). CDR3 size: 14 residues. The ends were cut back, 8 bases at V and 3 bases at J, with 14 bases in the middle. The CDR3 spells CASGQGIRYNEQFF. The CDR3 DNA reads TGTGCCAGTGGGCAGGGGATCCGCTACAATGAGCAGTTCTTC.

At least ten counts were recorded for this clonotype. The J gene is TRBJ2-7, the V gene TRBV5-1; TRBD2 agrees at 12 bases. After removal of 5 bases from V and 6 bases from J, the junction contained 15 bases not matched to a gene. Germline V gene data show CDR1 as SGHRS and CDR2 as YFSETQ. CDR3 length: 17 amino acids. This CDR3 is CASSRSTSGRLTREQYF. Written as DNA, the CDR3 is TGCGCCAGCAGTCGTTCAACTAGCGGGAGGCTAACACGCGAGCAGTACTTC.

This clonotype was observed at least ten times. The chain links TRBV4-3 to TRBJ2-5; tentatively, D is TRBD1 or TRBD2 (5 bases each). This CDR3 is 15 amino acids long. Trimming cost V 3 bases and J 3 bases, with 14 bases left between them. Per germline, CDR1 LGHNA and CDR2 YSLEER. The CDR3, as DNA: TGCGCCAGCAGCCATTCCGGGGCCCGGGAAGAGACCCAGTACTTC. This translates into CASSHSGAREETQYF.

This clonotype appeared many times. V gene TRBV20-1 combines with J gene TRBJ1-1; no clear D gene. The CDR3 totals 13 residues. Looked up from germline, CDR1 is DFQATT and CDR2 is SNEGSKA (reference sequence). Trimming took 0 bases from V and 7 from J, leaving 12 bases between them. The CDR3 DNA follows: TGCAGTGCTAGAGAGGGAACGCCTCATGAAGCTTTCTTT. Protein sequence: CSAREGTPHEAFF.

In its sample, this clonotype was seen many times. This chain links TRBV12-3 or TRBV12-4 with TRBJ1-3; D ambiguous. Trimming left V 5 bases short and J 1 base short, with 12 bases between. The length of the CDR3 is 15 residues. CDR3 region: CASSPLGVSGNTIYF. CDR3 nucleotide sequence: TGTGCCAGCAGTCCGCTGGGAGTGTCTGGAAACACCATATATTTT.

The chain joins TRBV25-1 to TRBJ1-4; no firm D call. This CDR3 is 14 amino acids long. Germline V gene data show CDR1 as MGHDK and CDR2 as SYGVNS. V was pared by 7 bases and J by 5 bases, with 14 bases between. CDR3: CASTGPQWNEKLFF. The DNA for the CDR3 is TGTGCCAGCACCGGCCCCCAGTGGAATGAAAAACTGTTTTTT.

The V and J genes are TRBV30 and TRBJ1-2, with D hard to call. This CDR3 comprises 13 residues. The germline CDR1 and CDR2 sequences are GTSNPN and SVGIG (reference sequence). Deletions cut 3 bases from V and 3 bases from J, with 11 bases between. CDR3 bases: TGTGCCTGGAGAGTCATGGCACACTATGGCTACACCTTC. It encodes CAWRVMAHYGYTF.

This clonotype was found once. This may come from a read error, since a much larger clone is one base off. In this CDR3 the conserved last residue, phenylalanine or tryptophan, is missing, so a read error is likely. J is TRBJ2-7 and V is TRBV5-5; D uncertain. Germline V gene data show CDR1 as SGHKS and CDR2 as YYEKEE (reference sequence). V dropped 3 bases and J dropped 2 bases, with 9 bases sitting between them. The CDR3 has 13 amino acids. DNA for the CDR3: TGTGCCAGCAGCTCCGCGGTTACCTACGAGCAGTACTTG. Translation: CASSSAVTYEQYL.

The sample holds many counts of this clonotype. The chain links TRBV5-1 to TRBJ2-7; D ambiguous. CDR1 and CDR2 from the germline V gene are SGHRS and YFSETQ. V was clipped by 4 bases and J by 3 bases, with 14 bases between them. CDR3 length equals 14 residues. In DNA, the CDR3 is TGCGCCAGCAGCCCCTCGTCGGGTGGCTACGAGCAGTACTTC. This gives the protein CASSPSSGGYEQYF.

This clonotype was detected only a few times. The rearrangement joins TRBV2 to TRBJ2-2; D unresolved. Germline values: CDR1 SNHLY, CDR2 FYNNEI. The V end was cut by 8 bases, the J end by 2 bases, with 15 bases between. This CDR3 comprises 15 residues. Here the CDR3 reads CASVAFRTNTGELFF. The CDR3 DNA reads as TGTGCCAGCGTCGCATTCCGTACCAACACCGGGGAGCTGTTTTTT.

The V and J genes are TRBV5-6 and TRBJ1-1; D remains ambiguous. Trimming stripped 0 bases from V and 0 bases from J, with 3 bases between. CDR1 SGHDT and CDR2 YYEEEE come from the germline V gene. This CDR3 has 13 amino acids. For the CDR3, the DNA is TGTGCCAGCAGCTTGGATCTGAACACTGAAGCTTTCTTT. This encodes CASSLDLNTEAFF.